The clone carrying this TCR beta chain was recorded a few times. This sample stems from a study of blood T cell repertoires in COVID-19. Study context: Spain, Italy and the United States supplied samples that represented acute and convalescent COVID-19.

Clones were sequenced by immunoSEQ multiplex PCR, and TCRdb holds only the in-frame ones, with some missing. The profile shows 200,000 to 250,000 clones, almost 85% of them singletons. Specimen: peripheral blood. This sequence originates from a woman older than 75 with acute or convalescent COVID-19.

Here the CDR3 reads CASSAGDNEQFF. CDR3 bases: TGTGCCAGCAGTGCCGGGGACAATGAGCAGTTCTTC. J is TRBJ2-1 and V is TRBV6-4; TRBD2 might be the D (5 bases). The V gene lost 4 bases and the J gene lost 5 bases, with 6 bases spanning the gap. From germline, CDR1 is MRHNA and CDR2 SNTAGT. The CDR3 has 12 amino acids.